The 15 T cell receptor beta chains listed next were all sequenced from one sample in a study of blood T cells in healthy people across ages. A J-beta primer mix and a sample-barcoded 5' primer were used in a second PCR of about 7 to 12 cycles. TCRdb redid the calling of the 5' RACE reads with MiXCR, one entry per CDR3 protein. The top ten clones hold roughly a fifth of a sample with 710,000 or so distinct CDR3 sequences, roughly 20% of them seen once. The sample taken for sequencing was blood. These receptors all stem from a man between 65 and 80 years old in good health.

The chain uses TRBV20-1 and TRBJ2-1, with 8 nucleotides matching TRBD2. The CDR3 has 15 amino acids. CDR1 and CDR2 (germline): DFQATT, SNEGSKA (reference sequence). V dropped 2 bases and J dropped 8; count of bases not matched to a gene: 11. In DNA form, the CDR3 reads TGCAGTGCTAGACCTCCGGGCGGGAGGCTCTATGAGCAGTTCTTC. It encodes CSARPPGGRLYEQFF.

In the case of this clonotype: At one end the junction does not follow the germline gene, possibly because of a read error. The chain links TRBV5-5 to TRBJ1-2; D not certain. There are 15 residues in the CDR3. Germline V gene data show CDR1 as SGHKS and CDR2 as YYEKEE (reference sequence). The CDR3 nucleotides are TGTGCCGGCAGCGAGGCGGTTACGGGTGAAAGGGGCTACACCTTC. Protein product: CAGSEAVTGERGYTF.

A note on this clonotype: Being one base from a much bigger clone, this may be a read error. This chain connects TRBV12-3 or TRBV12-4 to TRBJ2-3; no firm D call. The CDR3 extends over 13 amino acids. In DNA form, the CDR3 reads TGTGCCAGCAGCTTACTCCGCACAGATGCGCAGTATTTT. Amino acid sequence: CASSLLRTDAQYF.

Regarding this clonotype: An end of the junction differs from the germline gene, which may be a read error. This chain joins TRBV7-7 and TRBJ2-3; the D call may be TRBD1 or TRBD2 (6 bases each). Germline V gives CDR1 SSHAT, CDR2 FNYEAQ (reference sequence). CDR3 length: 14 amino acids. The CDR3 here is CACSYGGPRDTQYF. The DNA for the CDR3 is TGTGCCTGCAGCTACGGGGGCCCCCGGGATACGCAGTATTTT.

The rearrangement joins TRBV5-1 to TRBJ2-7; 8 nucleotides align to TRBD2. This CDR3 has 15 residues. CDR1 and CDR2 (germline): SGHRS, YFSETQ. J lost 1 base, V lost 0 bases, and 3 bases had no gene match. CDR3: CASSLEGGRSYEQYF. The CDR3 DNA follows: TGCGCCAGCAGCTTGGAGGGCGGGAGGTCCTACGAGCAGTACTTC. Full variable domain (rest looked up from reference TRBV5-1 and TRBJ2-7): KAGVTQTPRYLIKTRGQQVTLSCSPISGHRSVSWYQQTPGQGLQFLFEYFSETQRNKGNFPGRFSGRQFSNSRSEMNVSTLELGDSALYLCASSLEGGRSYEQYFGPGTRLTVT.

The chain joins TRBV12-3 or TRBV12-4 to TRBJ1-3; weak D call: TRBD1 (5 bases). The germline V and J ends were trimmed by 1 base and 0 bases, with 10 bases remaining between them. CDR3 length: 16 residues. CDR3 residues: CASSLGPGASGNTIYF. CDR3 coding DNA: TGTGCCAGCAGTTTAGGCCCCGGGGCCTCTGGAAACACCATATATTTT.

This clonotype showed up just a few times. The chain employs TRBV4-2 and TRBJ1-3; D gene unclear. The germline V gene encodes CDR1 LGHNA and CDR2 YNFKEQ. Trimming stripped 2 bases from V and 0 bases from J, with 14 bases between. This CDR3 has 17 amino acids. The CDR3 loop reads CASSQFSSASSGNTIYF. Here the CDR3 DNA reads TGTGCCAGCAGCCAATTCTCGTCGGCTAGCTCTGGAAACACCATATATTTT.

Only a few counts were recorded for this clonotype. The chain links TRBV5-1 to TRBJ2-5; 10 nucleotides line up with TRBD1. The J call is in doubt because the DNA end fits TRBJ2-7 better. The CDR3 runs to 16 residues. The germline V gene encodes CDR1 SGHRS and CDR2 YFSETQ. The CDR3 DNA reads TGCGCCAGCAGCCACACGACAGGGGGCCGCCCTTACGAGCAGTACTTC. Translation gives CASSHTTGGRPYEQYF.

In this sample, this clonotype turned up a few times. CDR3 DNA: TGTGCCAGCAGCTCCCCCCGGCGGGTCTTTCCAGATACGCAGTATTTT. Residues: CASSSPRRVFPDTQYF. This chain uses TRBV7-9 with TRBJ2-3; TRBD2 might be the D (5 bases). Germline V lookup: CDR1 SEHNR, CDR2 FQNEAQ (reference sequence). The CDR3 has 16 amino acids. The V end was cut by 4 bases, the J end by 4 bases, with 18 bases between. The full variable domain, completed using reference TRBV7-9 and TRBJ2-3, is DTGVSQNPRHKITKRGQNVTFRCDPISEHNRLYWYRQTLGQGPEFLTYFQNEAQLEKSRLLSDRFSAERPKGSFSTLEIQRTEQGDSAMYLCASSSPRRVFPDTQYFGPGTRLTVL.

As regards this clonotype: This may stem from a read error, because a much larger clone lies one nucleotide away. This chain links TRBV18 with TRBJ2-1; the match to TRBD2 covers 11 bases. Looked up from germline, CDR1 is KGHSH and CDR2 is LQKENI. CDR3 length: 16 amino acids. CDR3 amino acids: CAISTWTSGPYNEQFF. The CDR3 nucleotides read TGTGCCATCTCAACCTGGACTAGCGGGCCTTACAATGAGCAGTTCTTC.

This sequence joins TRBV20-1 and TRBJ2-5; 8 bases are a match to TRBD2. There are 15 residues in the CDR3. CDR1 is DFQATT and CDR2 is SNEGSKA in the germline V gene (reference sequence). DNA of the CDR3: TGCAGCGCCCCACTAGCGGCCAGTTACCAAGAGACCCAGTACTTC. This sequence encodes CSAPLAASYQETQYF.

V gene TRBV19 combines with J gene TRBJ2-3, with no clear D. The germline gives CDR1 LNHDA, CDR2 SQIVND (reference sequence). The ends were cut back, 4 bases at V and 3 bases at J, with 8 bases in the middle. This CDR3 region has 13 residues. Here the CDR3 reads CASSNRRTDTQYF. Here the CDR3 DNA reads TGTGCCAGTAGTAACAGAAGGACAGATACGCAGTATTTT.

The chain links TRBV20-1 to TRBJ2-5; D perhaps matches TRBD1 (5 bases). Germline V gene lookup returns CDR1 DFQATT and CDR2 SNEGSKA (reference sequence). The CDR3 length is 13 residues. The ends were cut back, 5 bases at V and 5 bases at J, with 15 bases in the middle. This CDR3 is CSAPVSGRETQYF. The CDR3 DNA follows: TGCAGTGCTCCGGTGTCAGGGCGTGAGACCCAGTACTTC.

In regard to this clonotype: One end of the junction is discordant with germline, which a read error may explain. This chain uses TRBV12-3 or TRBV12-4 with TRBJ2-2, with a possible D match to TRBD1 (7 bases). There are 14 residues in the CDR3. The CDR3 nucleotides are TGTGCCAGCATTTTAACAGGGGAGGCCGGGGAGCTGTTTTTT. This sequence encodes CASILTGEAGELFF.

The V and J genes are TRBV5-1 and TRBJ2-1, with D possibly being TRBD2 (5 bases). Per the germline V gene, CDR1 is SGHRS and CDR2 is YFSETQ. Deletions cut 4 bases from V and 8 bases from J, with 13 bases between. The CDR3 sequence is 13 residues long. The CDR3 spells CASSLGLRDEQFF. DNA for the CDR3: TGCGCCAGCAGCCTCGGTTTGCGGGATGAGCAGTTCTTC.